The clone carrying this T cell receptor (beta chain) was seen a handful of times. The antigen remains undetermined. These data originate in a study of cytomegalovirus exposure and HLA in healthy donors. Study-wide background: The study placed around 85% of its roughly 400 genotyped donors in the Caucasian-associated ancestry cluster.

Study findings and constraints: The authors reported that TCR beta sequences could predict HLA-A and HLA-B alleles. These predictions were accurate for most subjects in the first cohort. V- and J-gene trimming of TCR beta was linked (in a later analysis) to a missense DCLRE1C variant.

This PCR relied on a set of 60 Vbeta primers and 13 Jbeta primers. TCRdb's copy holds only in-frame clones and misses some; the assay was immunoSEQ multiplex PCR. The sample has some 150,000 clones, roughly 10% seen once. The TCR was taken from a male donor in good health and CMV-seronegative. Material: PBMCs.

In DNA, the CDR3 is TGCGCCAGCAGCCCGTCGACAGAAGAGTACGAGCAGTACTTC. The encoded protein is CASSPSTEEYEQYF. The genes are TRBV5-1 and TRBJ2-5, with D possibly TRBD1 on 5 matching bases. The J call may be wrong; the DNA end is better matched by TRBJ2-7. The CDR3 runs 14 residues. CDR1 SGHRS and CDR2 YFSETQ come from the germline V gene.